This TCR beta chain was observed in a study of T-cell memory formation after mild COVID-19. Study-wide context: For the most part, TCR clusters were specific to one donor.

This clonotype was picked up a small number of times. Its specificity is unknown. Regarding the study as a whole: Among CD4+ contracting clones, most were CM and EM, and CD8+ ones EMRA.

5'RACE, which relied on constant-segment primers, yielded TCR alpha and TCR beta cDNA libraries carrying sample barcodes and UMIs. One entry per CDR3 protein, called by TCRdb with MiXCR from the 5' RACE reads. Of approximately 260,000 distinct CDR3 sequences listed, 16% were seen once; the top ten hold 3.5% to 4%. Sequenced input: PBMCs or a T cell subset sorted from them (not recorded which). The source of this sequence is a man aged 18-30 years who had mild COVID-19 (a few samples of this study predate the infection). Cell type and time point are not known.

The CDR3 reads CASSPRQANSGANVLTF. As DNA, the CDR3 is TGTGCCAGCTCACCGCGCCAGGCTAACTCTGGGGCCAACGTCCTGACTTTC. The chain links TRBV18 to TRBJ2-6; D is undetermined. The germline CDR1 and CDR2 sequences are KGHSH and LQKENI. The V end lost 3 bases, the J end lost 0 bases, and 12 bases lay between the germline ends. This CDR3 is 17 amino acids long.